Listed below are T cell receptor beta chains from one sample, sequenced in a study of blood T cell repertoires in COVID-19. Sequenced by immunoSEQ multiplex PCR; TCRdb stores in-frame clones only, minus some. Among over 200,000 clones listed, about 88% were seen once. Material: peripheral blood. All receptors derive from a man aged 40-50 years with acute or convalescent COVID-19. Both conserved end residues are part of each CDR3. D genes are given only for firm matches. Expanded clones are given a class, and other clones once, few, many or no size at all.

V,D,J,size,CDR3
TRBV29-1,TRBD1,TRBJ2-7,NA,CSVEYPDRGSYEQYF
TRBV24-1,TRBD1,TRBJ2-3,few,CATSDVQGVVDTQYF
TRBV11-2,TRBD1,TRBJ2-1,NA,CASSSDRGNEQFF
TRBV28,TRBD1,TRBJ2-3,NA,CASRLQGADTQYF
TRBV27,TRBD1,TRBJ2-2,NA,CASRDRGLSTGELFF
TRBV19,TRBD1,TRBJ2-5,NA,CASSMDRGTSDETQYF
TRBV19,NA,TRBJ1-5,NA,CASSSQQGWQPQHF
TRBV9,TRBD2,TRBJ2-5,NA,CASSMGIAGGPSGETQYF
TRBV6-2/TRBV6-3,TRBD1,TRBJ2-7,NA,CASSRGTGSSYEQYF
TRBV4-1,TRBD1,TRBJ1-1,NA,CASSPGQGRGTEAFF
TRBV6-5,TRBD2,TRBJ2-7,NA,CASRGLAGGYEQYF
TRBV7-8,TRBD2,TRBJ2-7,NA,CASSLVSSGGHSTYEQYF
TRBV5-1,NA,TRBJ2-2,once,CASSLTRNTGELFF
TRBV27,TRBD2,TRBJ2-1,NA,CASSFYPGLAGTFFGFF
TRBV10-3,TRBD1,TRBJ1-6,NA,CAIRGQGVGSPLHF
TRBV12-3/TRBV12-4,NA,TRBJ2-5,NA,CASSRLGRETQYF
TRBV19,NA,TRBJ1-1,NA,CASKRYRILGTEAFF
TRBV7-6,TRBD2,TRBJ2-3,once,CASSYRREGTDTQYF
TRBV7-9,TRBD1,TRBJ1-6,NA,CASSATTGELSPLHF
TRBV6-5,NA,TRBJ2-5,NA,CASRHQSEVETQYF
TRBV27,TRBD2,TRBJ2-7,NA,CASSPITGALLAGDHYEQYF
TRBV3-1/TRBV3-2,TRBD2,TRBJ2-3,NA,CASSQSSGGDTQYF
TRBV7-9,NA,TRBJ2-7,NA,CASSSAYEQYF
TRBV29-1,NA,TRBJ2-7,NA,CSVAPQTGRAYEQYF
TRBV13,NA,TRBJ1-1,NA,CASSLGRVGAGNTEAFF
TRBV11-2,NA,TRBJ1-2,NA,CASSLAGNYGYTF
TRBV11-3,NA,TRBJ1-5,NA,CASSPQGRNQPQHF
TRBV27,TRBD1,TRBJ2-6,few,CASSLFTGGRDVLTF
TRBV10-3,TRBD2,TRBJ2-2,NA,CAIKEGAGRDTGELFF
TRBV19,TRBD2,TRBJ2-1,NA,CASSPTSGGFTYNEQFF
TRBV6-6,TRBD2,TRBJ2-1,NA,CASSSGLERFF
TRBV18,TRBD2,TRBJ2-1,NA,CASSPGGRGNEQFF
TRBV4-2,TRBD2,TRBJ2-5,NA,CASSQSGLGHAQETQYF
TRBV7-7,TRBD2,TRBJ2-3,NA,CASSSGTPGLAGTDTQYF
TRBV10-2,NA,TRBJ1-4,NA,CASRDSLATNEKLFF